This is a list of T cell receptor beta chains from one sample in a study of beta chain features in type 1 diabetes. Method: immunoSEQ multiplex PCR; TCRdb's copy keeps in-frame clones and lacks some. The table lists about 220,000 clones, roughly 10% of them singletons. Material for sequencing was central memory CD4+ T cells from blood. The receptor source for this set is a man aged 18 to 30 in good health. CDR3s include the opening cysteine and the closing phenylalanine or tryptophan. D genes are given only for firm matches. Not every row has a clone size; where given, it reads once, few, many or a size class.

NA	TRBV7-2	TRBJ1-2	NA	TGTGCCAGCAGCTCCCCAGGGAGCTATGGCTACACCTTC	CASSSPGSYGYTF
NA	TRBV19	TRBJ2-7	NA	TGTGCCAGTAGTCCGTTAGGAGGGATCGAGCAGTACTTC	CASSPLGGIEQYF
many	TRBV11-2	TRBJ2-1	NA	TGTGCCAGCAGCTTAGATGGGTACAATGAGCAGTTCTTC	CASSLDGYNEQFF
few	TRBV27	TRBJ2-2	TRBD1	TGTGCCAGCAGTTGGGACAGGGGGTGGACCGGGGAGCTGTTTTTT	CASSWDRGWTGELFF
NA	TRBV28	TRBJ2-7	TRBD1	TGTGCCAGCAGTCGAACCGGGACAGGATTCTACGAGCAGTACTTC	CASSRTGTGFYEQYF
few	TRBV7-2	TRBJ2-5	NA	TGTGCCAGCAGCGAACAGGGCAAGACCCAGTACTTC	CASSEQGKTQYF
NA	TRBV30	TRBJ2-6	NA	TGTGCCTGGAGTGTCAGGGGAGGGGCTGGGGCCAACGTCCTGACTTTC	CAWSVRGGAGANVLTF
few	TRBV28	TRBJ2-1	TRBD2	TGTGCCAGCAGTCCAACTAGCGGGGGGCTCAATGAGCAGTTCTTC	CASSPTSGGLNEQFF
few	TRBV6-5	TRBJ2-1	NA	TGTGCCAGCAGTTACACCGGCATCTCCTACAATGAGCAGTTCTTC	CASSYTGISYNEQFF
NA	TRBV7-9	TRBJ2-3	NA	TGTGCCAGCAGCTTAGCAAAGTCCGCAGATACGCAGTATTTT	CASSLAKSADTQYF
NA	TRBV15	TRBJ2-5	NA	TGTGCCACCGAAGGGTTGGGAGCGGACGAGACCCAGTACTTC	CATEGLGADETQYF
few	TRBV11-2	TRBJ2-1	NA	TGTGCCAGCAGCCCCCGGCGGCAAGGGAATGAGCAGTTCTTC	CASSPRRQGNEQFF
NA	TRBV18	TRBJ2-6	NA	TGTGCCAGCTCACCCGTTGACTACTCTGGGGCCAACGTCCTGACTTTC	CASSPVDYSGANVLTF
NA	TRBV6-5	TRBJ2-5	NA	TGTGCCAGCAGCCGGGCCTCATCACCCGGGGCCCAGTACTTC	CASSRASSPGAQYF
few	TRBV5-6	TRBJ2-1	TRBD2	TGTGCCAGCAGCCGACTAGCGGGAAATCACAATGAGCAGTTCTTC	CASSRLAGNHNEQFF
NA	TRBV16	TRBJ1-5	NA	TGTGCCAGCAGCCAAAGTGCAGCCGGTTCCGTGTCCCAGCATTTT	CASSQSAAGSVSQHF
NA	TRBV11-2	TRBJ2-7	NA	TGTGCCAGCATCCCTCTGGGGGGACCCTACGAGCAGTACTTC	CASIPLGGPYEQYF
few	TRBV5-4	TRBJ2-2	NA	TGTGCCAGCAGCTTCGACTGGAGAAACACCGGGGAGCTGTTTTTT	CASSFDWRNTGELFF
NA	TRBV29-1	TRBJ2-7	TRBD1	TGCAGCGCTGGGGACAGGGCACCATACGAGCAGTACTTC	CSAGDRAPYEQYF
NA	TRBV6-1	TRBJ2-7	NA	TGTGCCAGCAGTGTTCTGGGGGGCAGCTCCTACGAGCAGTACTTC	CASSVLGGSSYEQYF
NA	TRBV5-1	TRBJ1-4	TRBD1	TGCGCCAGCAGCGATACCTCCGGGACAGGGAATGAAAAACTGTTTTTT	CASSDTSGTGNEKLFF
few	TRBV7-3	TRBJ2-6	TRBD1	TGTGCCAGCAGCTTGGACAGGGGTGCTGGGGCCAACGTCCTGACTTTC	CASSLDRGAGANVLTF
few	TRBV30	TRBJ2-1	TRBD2	TGTGCCTGGGGTCGTGAGCGGGACTACAATGAGCAGTTCTTC	CAWGRERDYNEQFF
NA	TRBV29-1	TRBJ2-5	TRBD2	TGCAGCGCTCTAAGGGGACTACAAGAGACCCAGTACTTC	CSALRGLQETQYF
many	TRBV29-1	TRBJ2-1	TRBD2	TGCAGCGTCCGGGGAGGTCTCGGGGGAGGGTACAATGAGCAGTTCTTC	CSVRGGLGGGYNEQFF
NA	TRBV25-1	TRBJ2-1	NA	TGTGCCAGCAGTGTAATAGGCTACAATGAGCAGTTCTTC	CASSVIGYNEQFF
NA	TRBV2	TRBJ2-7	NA	TGTGCCAGCAGTTTGGGGTTCACCTACGAGCAGTACTTC	CASSLGFTYEQYF
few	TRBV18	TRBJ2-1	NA	TGTGCCAGCTCACCACCGAGGGATGAGCAGTTCTTC	CASSPPRDEQFF
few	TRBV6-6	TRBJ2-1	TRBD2	TGTGCCAGCAGTCCTGACCTAGCGGGAGGAGGCAATGAGCAGTTCTTC	CASSPDLAGGGNEQFF
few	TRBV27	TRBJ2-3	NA	TGTGCCAGTTTGTGGGACTCGTACACAGATACGCAGTATTTT	CASLWDSYTDTQYF
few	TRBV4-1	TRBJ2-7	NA	TGCGCCAGCAGCCTACGAACCGGGAGTGACTCCTACGAGCAGTACTTC	CASSLRTGSDSYEQYF
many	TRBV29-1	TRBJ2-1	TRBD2	TGCAGCGGGTCTAGCGGGTACAATGAGCAGTTCTTC	CSGSSGYNEQFF
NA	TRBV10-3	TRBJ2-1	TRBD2	TGTGCCATCGCGGGACTAGCGGGAGTTTCCTCCTACAATGAGCAGTTCTTC	CAIAGLAGVSSYNEQFF
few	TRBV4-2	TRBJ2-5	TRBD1	TGTGCCAGCAGCCAAGATCCGGGACAGGGACAAGAGACCCAGTACTTC	CASSQDPGQGQETQYF
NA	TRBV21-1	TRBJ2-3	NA	TGTGCCAGCAGCTCCTACCCACAGGAGGAGCGCACAGATACGCAGTATTTT	CASSSYPQEERTDTQYF
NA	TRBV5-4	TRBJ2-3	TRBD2	TGTGCCAGCAGCTCTAGCGGAGCATGGGACACAGATACGCAGTATTTT	CASSSSGAWDTDTQYF
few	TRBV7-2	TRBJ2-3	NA	TGTGCCAGCAGCCGACCAGGGACCGCCGCAGATACGCAGTATTTT	CASSRPGTAADTQYF
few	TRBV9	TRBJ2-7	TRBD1	TGTGCCAGCAGCGTAGAGCAGGGGGCCTACGAGCAGTACTTC	CASSVEQGAYEQYF
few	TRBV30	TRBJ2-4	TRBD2	TGTGCCTGGACCAGAAAGGGGCGGGGGGCCAAAAACATTCAGTACTTC	CAWTRKGRGAKNIQYF
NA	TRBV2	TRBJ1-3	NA	TGTGCCAGCAGTGATGCGGGCTTGAGCACCATATATTTT	CASSDAGLSTIYF
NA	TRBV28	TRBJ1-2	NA	TGTGCCAGCAGTTCTTCAGGGGCGCCCTACTATGGCTACACCTTC	CASSSSGAPYYGYTF
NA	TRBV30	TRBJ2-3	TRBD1	TGTGCCTGGACTAAAACGGCGACAGGGCGAGATACGCAGTATTTT	CAWTKTATGRDTQYF
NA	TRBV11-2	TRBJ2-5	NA	TGTGCCAGCACCCGGGGGACATTGGAAGAGACCCAGTACTTC	CASTRGTLEETQYF
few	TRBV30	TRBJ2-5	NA	TGTGCCTGGAGTGTAATTCCCCGAGAGACCCAGTACTTC	CAWSVIPRETQYF
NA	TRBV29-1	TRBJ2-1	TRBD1	TGCAGCGTTGGGACAGGGGGAACCAATGAGCAGTTCTTC	CSVGTGGTNEQFF
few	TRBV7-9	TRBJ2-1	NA	TGTGCCAGCAGCCGGGACTGGAAAAGCTCCTACAATGAGCAGTTCTTC	CASSRDWKSSYNEQFF
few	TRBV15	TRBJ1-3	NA	TGTGCCACCAGCAGAGACCGGAACACCATATATTTT	CATSRDRNTIYF
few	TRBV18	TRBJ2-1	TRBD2	TGTGCCAGCTCACCCCCGACTAGCGGGAGTCTTGGAGAGCAGTTCTTC	CASSPPTSGSLGEQFF
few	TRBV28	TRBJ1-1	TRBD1	TGTGCCAGCAGACCTATTACAGGGGGCGCGAGTACTGAAGCTTTCTTT	CASRPITGGASTEAFF
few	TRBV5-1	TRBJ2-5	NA	TGCGCCAGCAGCTTTTCCTACCCGGAGACCCAGTACTTC	CASSFSYPETQYF
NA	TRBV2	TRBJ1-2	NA	TGTGCCATAAGGGCAGGAAGTAACTATGGCTACACCTTC	CAIRAGSNYGYTF